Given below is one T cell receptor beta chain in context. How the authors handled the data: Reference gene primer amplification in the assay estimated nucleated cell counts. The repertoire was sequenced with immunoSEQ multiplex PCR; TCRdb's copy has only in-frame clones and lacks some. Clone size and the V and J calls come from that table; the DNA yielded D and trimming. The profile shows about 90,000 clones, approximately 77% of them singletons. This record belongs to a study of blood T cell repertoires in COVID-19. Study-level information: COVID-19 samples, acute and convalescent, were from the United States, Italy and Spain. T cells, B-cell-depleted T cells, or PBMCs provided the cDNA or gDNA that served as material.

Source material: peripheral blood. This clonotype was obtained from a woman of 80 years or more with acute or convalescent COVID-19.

The CDR3 DNA sequence: TGCGCCAGCAGCCACCACCAGGGACAGGGCTATGGCTACACCTTC. Translation gives CASSHHQGQGYGYTF. This chain joins TRBV5-1 and TRBJ1-2; 9 nucleotides align to TRBD1. CDR1 and CDR2 from the germline V gene are SGHRS and YFSETQ. Germline trimming cut 4 bases from V and 4 bases from J; bases unmatched to any gene: 8. The CDR3 length is 15 residues.